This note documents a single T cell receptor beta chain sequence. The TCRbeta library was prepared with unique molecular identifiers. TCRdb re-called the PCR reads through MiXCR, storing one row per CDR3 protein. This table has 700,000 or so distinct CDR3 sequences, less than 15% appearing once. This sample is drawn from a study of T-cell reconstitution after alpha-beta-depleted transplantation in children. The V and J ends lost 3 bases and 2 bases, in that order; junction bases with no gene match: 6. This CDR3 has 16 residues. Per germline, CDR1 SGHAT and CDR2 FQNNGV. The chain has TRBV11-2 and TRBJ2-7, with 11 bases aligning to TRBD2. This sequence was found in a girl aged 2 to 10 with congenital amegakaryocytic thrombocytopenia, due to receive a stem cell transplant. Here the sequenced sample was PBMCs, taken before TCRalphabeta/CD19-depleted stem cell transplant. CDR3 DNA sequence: TGTGCCAGCAGCTTCGACTCACTAGCGGGAGCCTACGAGCAGTACTTC. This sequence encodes CASSFDSLAGAYEQYF.